The clone carrying this T cell receptor (beta chain) occurred a few times. At one end the junction does not follow the germline gene, possibly because of a read error. The data were taken from a study of T-cell reconstitution after alpha-beta-depleted transplantation in children. Researchers prepared the TCRbeta library using unique molecular identifiers, the study reports. Via MiXCR, TCRdb re-called the PCR reads, giving one row per CDR3 protein. The table has 600,000 to 700,000 distinct CDR3 sequences, roughly 15% seen once. The length of the CDR3 is 17 residues. Looked up from germline, CDR1 is DFQATT and CDR2 is SNEGSKA (reference sequence).

The sample in question was PBMCs from the stem cell graft donor, obtained from the stem cell graft. This TCR was sampled from a human donor who donated a stem cell graft to a child with acute myeloid leukemia. The V call is TRBV20-1, the J call TRBJ2-7; 9 nucleotides line up with TRBD2. CDR3 residues: CCAREKRLAGKNYEQYF. The CDR3 DNA sequence: TGCTGTGCTAGAGAGAAGCGTCTAGCGGGGAAAAATTACGAGCAGTACTTC.